This T cell receptor beta chain was recovered during a study of cytomegalovirus exposure and HLA in healthy donors. Study outcomes and limitations: Among TCR beta chains of equal frequency, HLA-associated ones were more clonally expanded in a later analysis. About 180 TCR beta chains were listed as cytomegalovirus-associated. Many donors shared some public TCRs, even though most TCR sequences were rare.

Note on this clone: Its target is not known.

A multiplex PCR was run with 60 Vbeta primers and 13 Jbeta primers. Authors' processing steps: The authors later counted tens of millions of unique TCR beta chains, approximately 10 million of them shared. The repertoire was sequenced with immunoSEQ multiplex PCR; TCRdb's copy has only in-frame clones and lacks some. Clone size and the V and J calls come from that table; the DNA yielded D and trimming. The repertoire holds 150,000 or so clones, with about 80% as singletons. This receptor was taken from a woman aged 40 to 50 in good health and CMV-seronegative. Sequencing input: PBMCs.

The CDR3 reads CASSGGSGGKIQYF. The CDR3 region has the DNA TGTGCCAGCAGTGGAGGAAGCGGGGGGAAGATCCAGTACTTC. This chain connects TRBV2 to TRBJ2-5, with 9 bases aligning to TRBD2. The germline V gene has CDR1 SNHLY and CDR2 FYNNEI. This CDR3 is 14 amino acids long. V shed 4 bases and J 10 bases; nucleotides not matched to a gene: 10.